These 19 T cell receptor beta chains were sequenced from one sample in a study of cytomegalovirus exposure and HLA in healthy donors. Both 60 Vbeta primers and 13 Jbeta primers went into the PCR. Sequencing used immunoSEQ multiplex PCR; TCRdb keeps in-frame clones, though not all of them. The sample holds about 160,000 clones, about 80% seen once. The source material was PBMCs. These TCRs come from a woman aged 45-60 years in good health and CMV-seronegative.

CDR3 residues: CASSFNRVAGYTF. The DNA of the CDR3 is TGTGCCAGCAGCTTCAACAGGGTGGCAGGCTACACCTTC. The J gene is TRBJ1-2, the V gene TRBV7-9; weak D call: TRBD1 (6 bases). Looked up from germline, CDR1 is SEHNR and CDR2 is FQNEAQ (reference sequence). The CDR3 length is 13 residues. V lost 3 bases and J lost 8, with 13 bases in between.

In its sample, this clone was seen a few times. The CDR3 DNA follows: TGTGCCAGCTCACCACTGACAGGTTTAGAGACCCAGTACTTC. It codes for CASSPLTGLETQYF. The J gene is TRBJ2-5, the V gene TRBV18; D is perhaps TRBD1 (6 bases). CDR3 length: 14 residues. Trimming removed 1 base at V and 4 bases at J, with 10 bases between. The germline V gene has CDR1 KGHSH and CDR2 LQKENI.

This chain uses TRBV4-3 with TRBJ2-2; 8 nucleotides line up with TRBD2. Germline lookup yields CDR1 LGHNA and CDR2 YSLEER. Trimming took 0 bases from V and 2 from J; bases not matched to a gene: 8. The CDR3 sequence is 18 residues long. CDR3 residues: CASSQDRASGLNTGELFF. The CDR3, as DNA: TGCGCCAGCAGCCAAGATCGGGCTAGCGGGCTTAACACCGGGGAGCTGTTTTTT.

As concerns this clone: Other DNA sequences in this sample translate to the same CDR3. V gene TRBV5-1 combines with J gene TRBJ2-1, with TRBD1 identical over 7 bases. This CDR3 comprises 14 residues. Germline V gene sequence: CDR1 SGHRS, CDR2 YFSETQ. V dropped 2 bases and J dropped 7; count of bases not matched to a gene: 6. CDR3 in DNA: TGCGCCAGCAGCTTATCAGGGGGATATAATGAGCAGTTCTTC. It specifies CASSLSGGYNEQFF.

The chain couples TRBV6-5 to TRBJ2-7; 8 bases map to TRBD2. The CDR3 loop spans 16 amino acids. V lost 0 bases to trimming and J lost 0 bases; unmatched junction nucleotides: 4. CDR1 and CDR2 from the germline V gene are MNHEY and SVGAGI. The CDR3 nucleotides are TGTGCCAGCAGTTACTCCCGGACTAGCAGCTCCTACGAGCAGTACTTC. Its translation is CASSYSRTSSSYEQYF.

The V call is TRBV10-3, the J call TRBJ1-2, with D unresolved. Trimming took 5 bases from V and 2 from J, leaving 3 bases between them. The germline V gene has CDR1 ENHRY and CDR2 SYGVKD. The CDR3 is 11 residues long. In nucleotides, the CDR3 is TGTGCCATCAGTTCGAACTATGGCTACACCTTC. The encoded protein is CAISSNYGYTF.

For the CDR3, the DNA is TGCGCCAGCAGCTTGCTTGGGGGCGGCCCGAACACCGGGGAGCTGTTTTTT. It specifies CASSLLGGGPNTGELFF. This rearrangement joins TRBV5-1 to TRBJ2-2; TRBD1 is a possible D gene (6 bases). Germline CDR1 reads SGHRS; CDR2 reads YFSETQ. The V and J ends lost 1 base and 0 bases respectively, with 13 bases between them. CDR3 length: 17 amino acids.

This sequence joins TRBV10-2 and TRBJ2-5; D perhaps matches TRBD1 (5 bases). Trimming left V 7 bases short and J 5 bases short, with 20 bases between. CDR1 WSHSY and CDR2 SAAADI come from the germline V gene. The CDR3 is 15 residues long. CDR3 residues: CASNPGQAKGETQYF. CDR3 DNA sequence: TGCGCCAGCAACCCCGGGCAGGCCAAGGGGGAGACCCAGTACTTC.

The J gene is TRBJ1-4, the V gene TRBV29-1; 9 nucleotides match TRBD1. The CDR3 consists of 14 residues. Unmatched junction bases numbered 10, after V lost 7 bases and J lost 7 bases. Germline CDR1 is SQVTM and CDR2 is ANQGSEA. The CDR3 region has the DNA TGCAGCGCCGCGGGGGACAGGGTTCGTGAAAAACTGTTTTTT. Its translation is CSAAGDRVREKLFF.

The gene calls are TRBV28 and TRBJ1-2, with no clear D. The ends were cut back, 6 bases at V and 4 bases at J, with 12 bases in the middle. This CDR3 spans 13 amino acids. Germline V CDR1 and CDR2: MDHEN, SYDVKM. The CDR3 DNA sequence: TGTGCCAGCAGCCTTACTTTTATCTATGGCTACACCTTC. Translation: CASSLTFIYGYTF.

V usage is TRBV30 and J usage is TRBJ2-1; D is undetermined. CDR1 is GTSNPN, CDR2 SVGIG, per germline (reference sequence). This CDR3 has 14 residues. The V end was cut by 1 base, the J end by 3 bases, with 10 bases between. The CDR3 loop reads CAWSGAAGYNEQFF. CDR3 in DNA: TGTGCCTGGAGTGGGGCTGCTGGCTACAATGAGCAGTTCTTC. The complete variable domain, with remaining parts taken from reference TRBV30 and TRBJ2-1, reads SQTIHQWPATLVQPVGSPLSLECTVEGTSNPNLYWYRQAAGRGLQLLFYSVGIGQISSEVPQNLSASRPQDRQFILSSKKLLLSDSGFYLCAWSGAAGYNEQFFGPGTRLTVL.

J is TRBJ2-1 and V is TRBV27, with 7 bases lining up with TRBD2. The germline V gene has CDR1 MNHEY and CDR2 SMNVEV (reference sequence). There are 15 residues in the CDR3. The junction had 1 base not matched to a gene; V was cut back by 0 bases and J by 2 bases. The CDR3 loop is CASSLSAGPYNEQFF. DNA for the CDR3: TGTGCCAGCAGTTTATCAGCGGGACCCTACAATGAGCAGTTCTTC.

This clone was detected only a few times. V and J are TRBV5-4 and TRBJ1-1, with 9 bases aligning to TRBD1. Trimming cost V 4 bases and J 5 bases; bases outside gene matches: 3. Looked up from germline, CDR1 is SGHNT and CDR2 is YYREEE (reference sequence). The CDR3 runs 13 residues. The CDR3 nucleotides read TGTGCCAGCAGCCAAGACAGGGGGACTGAAGCTTTCTTT. This codes for CASSQDRGTEAFF.

The rearrangement links TRBV5-4 to TRBJ1-1; D may be TRBD1 (6 bases). The CDR3 length is 15 residues. V lost 0 bases and J 1 base, leaving 10 bases between the germline ends. The germline gives CDR1 SGHNT, CDR2 YYREEE (reference sequence). CDR3 nucleotide sequence: TGTGCCAGCAGCTTGGCGGGAGGGGGGAACACTGAAGCTTTCTTT. Its protein is CASSLAGGGNTEAFF.

Note on this clone: This specimen includes other DNA sequences encoding the same CDR3. The CDR3 region has the DNA TGTGCCAGCAGCTCGAGCTCCTACGAGCAGTACTTC. It yields the protein CASSSSSYEQYF. V gene TRBV9 combines with J gene TRBJ2-7; D call uncertain. This CDR3 has 12 residues. Germline V CDR1 and CDR2: SGDLS, YYNGEE. Trimming shortened V by 4 bases and J by 0 bases, and 5 bases separated the two germline ends.

This CDR3 is CASSPSGTGDSNQPQHF. The DNA of the CDR3 is TGTGCCAGCTCACCATCGGGTACAGGGGATAGCAATCAGCCCCAGCATTTT. The rearrangement joins TRBV18 to TRBJ1-5; 7 bases are shared with TRBD1. V lost 2 bases to trimming and J lost 0 bases; unmatched junction nucleotides: 7. CDR3 length: 17 residues. Germline V gene lookup returns CDR1 KGHSH and CDR2 LQKENI. Drawing the rest from reference TRBV18 and TRBJ1-5, the complete variable domain is NAGVMQNPRHLVRRRGQEARLRCSPMKGHSHVYWYRQLPEEGLKFMVYLQKENIIDESGMPKERFSAEFPKEGPSILRIQQVVRGDSAAYFCASSPSGTGDSNQPQHFGDGTRLSIL.

The chain has TRBV27 and TRBJ2-7; TRBD1 is a possible D gene (7 bases). This CDR3 has 16 residues. Germline V gene lookup returns CDR1 MNHEY and CDR2 SMNVEV (reference sequence). Trimming took 0 bases from V and 6 from J, leaving 18 bases between them. The CDR3: CASSLSFRQGGSEQYF. CDR3 sequence (DNA): TGTGCCAGCAGTTTATCGTTCAGGCAGGGGGGTAGCGAGCAGTACTTC.

CDR3 protein: CASSSGTGSSYNSPLHF. CDR3 nucleotides: TGTGCCAGCAGCTCCGGGACAGGGAGCTCCTATAATTCACCCCTCCACTTT. V usage is TRBV5-6 and J usage is TRBJ1-6; 9 positions match TRBD1. V trimming: 3 bases; J trimming: 0 bases; junction bases outside the gene matches: 4. This CDR3 contains 17 residues. Germline V gene data show CDR1 as SGHDT and CDR2 as YYEEEE.

CDR3 in amino acids: CATSRDRVQGATGELFF. CDR3 DNA sequence: TGTGCCACCAGCAGAGATAGGGTCCAGGGGGCAACCGGGGAGCTGTTTTTT. The V and J genes are TRBV15 and TRBJ2-2, with 8 bases aligning to TRBD1. The germline V gene has CDR1 LNHNV and CDR2 YYDKDF (reference sequence). There are 17 residues in the CDR3. Trimming at V came to 0 bases and at J to 5 bases, leaving 8 bases not matched to a gene.